This is a list of T cell receptor beta chains from one sample in a study of blood T cell repertoires in COVID-19. The repertoire was sequenced with immunoSEQ multiplex PCR; TCRdb's copy has only in-frame clones and lacks some. The sample contains under 350,000 clones, approximately 86% of which appear only once. Sequencing was carried out using peripheral blood. The receptors were sampled from a man aged 65 to 85 with acute or convalescent COVID-19. Both conserved end residues are part of each CDR3.

CDR3	V	J
CASSDRGDNQPQHF	TRBV6-1	TRBJ1-5
CASSYSWGGDAEAFF	TRBV6-5	TRBJ1-1
CAIKSRDLENSPLHF	TRBV10-3	TRBJ1-6
CASSFAEFATQYF	TRBV11-1	TRBJ2-5
CASSLALGSYSDTQYF	TRBV7-2	TRBJ2-3
CASSLGATGGTGGYTF	TRBV7-8	TRBJ1-2
CASSLAGGGADTQYF	TRBV6-4	TRBJ2-3
CASSQTWGPNYGYTF	TRBV3-1/TRBV3-2	TRBJ1-2
CASSATGTGDYNEQFF	TRBV2	TRBJ2-1
CASSFIQGAAEAFF	TRBV5-4	TRBJ1-1
CASSENRFMSGNTIYF	TRBV2	TRBJ1-3
CASSTSGEGRGAGELFF	TRBV28	TRBJ2-2
CASSQTVKGHLKYNEQFF	TRBV4-2	TRBJ2-1
CASSYGGLAANTGELFF	TRBV6-2/TRBV6-3	TRBJ2-2
CASSSSGTFYNEQFF	TRBV11-3	TRBJ2-1
CASRLAGYVQPDSSYEQYF	TRBV12-2	TRBJ2-7
CASSELATSTDTQYF	TRBV6-1	TRBJ2-3
CASSLTTDTQYF	TRBV5-6	TRBJ2-3
CASSHTDRGQSYNSPLHF	TRBV5-1	TRBJ1-6